The clone carrying this T cell receptor beta chain was seen only once. Its antigen is not known. TCRdb processed the 5' RACE reads anew with MiXCR; each CDR3 protein has one entry. The data hold more than 100,000 distinct CDR3 sequences, with approximately 17% observed a single time. The germline V gene has CDR1 LNHDA and CDR2 SQIVND (reference sequence). The CDR3 contains 15 residues. Losses at the gene ends were 0 bases for V and 4 bases for J; bases not matched to a gene: 6. The data originate from a study of CD8 T cells in ankylosing spondylitis. Study outcomes and limitations: Within ankylosing spondylitis blood, a TCR beta motif made up of several highly homologous variants appeared to be characteristic.

The chain is built from TRBV19 and TRBJ2-7; TRBD2 agrees at 7 bases. The specimen sequenced was blood, either unsorted or a sorted T cell fraction (not recorded which). The receptor was isolated from a male donor with ankylosing spondylitis. The CDR3: CASSIEAGVTYEQYF. In DNA, the CDR3 is TGTGCCAGTAGTATAGAGGCGGGAGTTACTTACGAGCAGTACTTC.